The sequence of this T cell receptor (beta chain) was determined in a study of cytotoxic CD8 clonotypes in ibrutinib-treated CLL. The wider study: The sample average was approximately 260,000 productive templates and roughly 94,000 productive rearrangements. The study, taken as a whole, reports: Stable or contracted on treatment, public clonotypes were also uncommon.

A 1 in 200,000 to 1 in 1 million T cell depth was the sequencing target. TCRdb's table, derived via immunoSEQ multiplex PCR, lists solely in-frame clones and lacks some. The sample lists 40,000 or so clones, about three quarters occurring once. V trimming: 4 bases; J trimming: 5 bases; junction bases outside the gene matches: 8. Germline lookup yields CDR1 SGDLS and CDR2 YYNGEE. The CDR3 runs to 15 residues. Note on this clone: The antigen remains unidentified.

The origin of this receptor is a human donor with chronic lymphocytic leukemia. Sequencing was performed on PBMCs, taken at disease progression, from a patient treated with ibrutinib. The rearrangement links TRBV9 to TRBJ2-2; 7 nucleotides agree with TRBD1. This chain's CDR3 is CASSYRDSRTGELFF. Written as DNA, the CDR3 is TGTGCCAGCAGCTACCGGGACAGCAGAACCGGGGAGCTGTTTTTT.